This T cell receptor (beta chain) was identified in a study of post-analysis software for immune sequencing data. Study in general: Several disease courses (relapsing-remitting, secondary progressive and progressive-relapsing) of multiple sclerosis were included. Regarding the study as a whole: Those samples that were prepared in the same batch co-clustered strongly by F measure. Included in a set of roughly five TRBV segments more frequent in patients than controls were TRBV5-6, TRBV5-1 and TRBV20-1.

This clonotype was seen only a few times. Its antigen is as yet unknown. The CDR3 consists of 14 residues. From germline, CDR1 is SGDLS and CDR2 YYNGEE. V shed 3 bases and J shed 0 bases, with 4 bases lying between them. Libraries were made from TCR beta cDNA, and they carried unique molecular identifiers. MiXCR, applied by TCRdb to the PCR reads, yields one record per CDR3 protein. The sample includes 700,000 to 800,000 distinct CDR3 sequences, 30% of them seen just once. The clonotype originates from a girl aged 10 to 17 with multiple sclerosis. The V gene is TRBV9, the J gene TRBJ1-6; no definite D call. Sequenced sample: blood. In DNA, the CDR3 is TGTGCCAGCAGCGCGAGCTCCTATAATTCACCCCTCCACTTT. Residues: CASSASSYNSPLHF.